What follows describes a single T cell receptor (beta chain). TCRdb reprocessed the 5' RACE reads, keeping one entry per CDR3 protein, no DNA. The sample totals 200,000 to 250,000 distinct CDR3 sequences; its top ten clones hold less than 2%. The template was total RNA from whole blood, with no T cell sorting. The sample belongs to a study of monozygotic twins with inflammatory bowel disease. This clonotype was sampled from a human donor with ulcerative colitis or Crohn's disease, or a healthy co-twin of an affected twin (not recorded which). The sequencing sample was made of blood.

The CDR3 loop is CASSRQALGQPQHF. The chain links TRBV19 to TRBJ1-5; TCRdb lists TRBD1, though no DNA is available to test this call. Germline lookup yields CDR1 LNHDA and CDR2 SQIVND (reference sequence). The CDR3 has 14 amino acids.